This note documents a single TCR beta chain sequence. Its target is not known. TCRdb reanalysed the RT-PCR reads using MiXCR and keeps one entry per CDR3 protein. The repertoire holds some 180,000 distinct CDR3 sequences, with roughly 8.7% as singletons. The sample belongs to a study of response to subunit inactivated influenza vaccine. General study findings and limits: Few new T cells, the authors suggested, are recruited by each seasonal influenza vaccination.

The receptor was isolated from a middle-aged man who received an inactivated influenza vaccine. The sequenced sample was non-naive T cells sorted from PBMCs, obtained on the day of vaccination.

CDR3 loop: CASSLSGTGHTEAFF. As DNA, the CDR3 is TGTGCCAGCAGTTTATCGGGTACAGGACACACTGAAGCTTTCTTT. This chain links TRBV27 with TRBJ1-1, with TRBD1 as a possible D gene (5 bases). CDR3 length: 15 residues. Trimming removed 0 bases from V and 3 bases from J, with 11 bases in between. Germline assignment: CDR1 MNHEY and CDR2 SMNVEV (reference sequence).